Shown below are 5 T cell receptor beta chains from a single sample sequenced in a study of graft-versus-host responses after intestinal transplantation. Sequencing was performed with immunoSEQ multiplex PCR; in TCRdb, only in-frame clones are kept and a portion is missing. The sample lists 85,000 to 100,000 clones; 85% to 95% were seen once. No antigen has been identified for these receptors. Sample: unstimulated CD8+ T cells sorted from spleen or lymph node cells, taken before transplant. These receptors all come from a human donor who was the organ donor for an intestinal transplant.

J is TRBJ2-5 and V is TRBV7-2; possibly TRBD2 for D (7 bases). The length of the CDR3 is 18 residues. The germline CDR1 and CDR2 sequences are SGHTA and FQGNSA. V was pared by 5 bases and J by 4 bases, with 26 bases between. CDR3 in DNA: TGTGCCAGCAGCCGATTAGGGGGGGAGCATGTGAGAGTAGAGACCCAGTACTTC. Protein: CASSRLGGEHVRVETQYF.

The rearrangement uses TRBV5-1 and TRBJ1-1, with D maybe TRBD1 (6 bases). Trimming shortened V by 0 bases and J by 4 bases, and 16 bases separated the two germline ends. Germline CDR1 is SGHRS and CDR2 is YFSETQ. The CDR3 runs 16 residues. The CDR3 protein is CASSLVAPGEPTEAFF. In nucleotides, the CDR3 is TGCGCCAGCAGCTTGGTGGCCCCAGGGGAGCCCACTGAAGCTTTCTTT.

V and J are TRBV7-9 and TRBJ1-3; 7 bases fit TRBD1. The CDR3 runs 17 residues. Germline values: CDR1 SEHNR, CDR2 FQNEAQ (reference sequence). J lost 2 bases, V lost 5 bases, and 12 bases had no gene match. The CDR3 protein is CASSGRVDRATGNTIYF. CDR3 sequence (DNA): TGTGCCAGCAGCGGCCGAGTTGACAGGGCAACTGGAAACACCATATATTTT.

In its sample, this clone was seen a few times. The chain joins TRBV13 to TRBJ1-3; possible D gene TRBD1, 6 bases. V shed 5 bases and J shed 4 bases, with 12 bases lying between them. This CDR3 contains 14 residues. Germline V gene sequence: CDR1 PRHDT, CDR2 FYEKMQ (reference sequence). The CDR3 bases are TGTGCCAGCAGCGCTCAACAGGGAGGAAACACCATATATTTT. It specifies CASSAQQGGNTIYF.

The table lists this clone with a count of one. This sequence joins TRBV4-1 and TRBJ2-5; TRBD1 is a possible D gene (6 bases). V lost 2 bases, J lost 10 bases, and 23 bases lay in between. Germline V CDR1 and CDR2: MGHRA, YSYEKL. The CDR3 has 16 residues. CDR3 nucleotide sequence: TGCGCCAGCAGCCAAATCGACAGGACAGAAGAGGGGGTCCAGTACTTC. It encodes CASSQIDRTEEGVQYF.